This TCR beta chain was sequenced during a study of T cell repertoires in cytomegalovirus infection (dated by TCRdb to between 2018 and 2021). With respect to the entire study: Recently identified HLA-C-restricted CMV epitopes, whose presentation resists viral immunomodulation, were targeted by peptide stimulations together with well-studied HLA-B-restricted epitopes. Because public TCR beta signatures pointed to carriage of CMV infection together with the matching HLA type, the HLA type of each donor mattered for the analysis.

General findings and caveats noted by the study authors: In both this cohort and an independent cohort of 350 or so donors, the cumulative frequency of public TCR beta family members distinguished carriers of CMV infection plus the relevant HLA type. The ex vivo response was dominated by HLA-C-restricted CMV-specific TCR beta clonotypes, which also provided the single most frequent clonotype in two of eight donors.

Reads for this sample came from an Illumina HiSeq 1500. Through fastp at Q25 and MiXCR, TCRdb rebuilt clones from the public reads, retaining in-frame beta chains. Rows merge per CDR3 protein into single entries with the most common DNA and genes. The sample records hundreds of thousands of distinct CDR3 sequences, roughly 29% of which are singletons. 20% of the sample lies in the top ten. In its sample, this clonotype was seen once. Its antigen is currently not known. One base away there is no much larger clone; base qualities are not given. One read represents weak support. The treatment or condition label, as the study defines it: in vitro stimulation with specific CMV peptide epitopes to enrich CMV-specific T cells. From cysteine to phenylalanine, the CDR3 is 17 amino acids long. Only the CDR3 portion is preserved as DNA: 51 bases, with reading frame beginning at the first base. Here V drops 0 bases and J drops 7 bases, and the junction holds 9 bases not matched to any gene. Looking up the germline V gene yields CDR1 MGHRA and CDR2 YSYEKL.

In this chain, TRBV4-1 is recombined with TRBJ1-6, with 7 middle bases fitting TRBD1. The source material was cultured PBMCs, sampled from culture after CMV antigen stimulation. This TCR derives from a human donor in good health (CMV status not recorded). Some clones in this sample may be carry-over from other donors' samples. The nucleotide sequence reads TGCGCCAGCAGCCAAGAAGGACAGGCGTATCCGAATTCACCCCTCCACTTT. Its amino acids are CASSQEGQAYPNSPLHF.